The 4 T cell receptor beta chains below come from one sample, sequenced in a study of vaccination and CD4 T cells after COVID-19 (dated by TCRdb to 2022 to 2024). Library preparation employed PCR. The reads were generated on an Illumina iSeq 100. In-frame beta chains were kept once TCRdb had trimmed the public reads at Q25 with fastp and called clones with MiXCR. Under each unique CDR3 protein, matching rows form one entry showing the most common genes and DNA. Counted in this sample were roughly 20,000 distinct CDR3 sequences; around 62% of them appeared once. Of the sample, 0.85% to 1.3% is held by the ten largest clones. The specimen comprised CD4+ T cells from blood, sampled before SARS-CoV-2 vaccination. These receptors were obtained from a human donor who had recovered from COVID-19.

The chain combines TRBV20-1 with TRBJ2-5; possible D gene TRBD1, 7 bases. Germline values: CDR1 DFQATT, CDR2 SNEGSKA (reference sequence). The CDR3 sequence is 14 residues long. V gave up 0 bases and J gave up 5 bases, with 13 bases separating them. The CDR3 sequence: CSARDRRGRETQYF. DNA of the CDR3: TGCAGTGCTAGAGATAGGAGGGGGCGTGAGACCCAGTACTTC.

This clonotype appeared a few times. The chain carries TRBV6-1 and TRBJ2-7, with a possible D match to TRBD1 (6 bases). The CDR3 runs to 11 residues. Germline V gene sequence: CDR1 MNHNS, CDR2 SASEGT. Deletions cut 6 bases from V and 7 bases from J, with 10 bases between. The CDR3 region is CASRQGREQYF. In DNA form, the CDR3 reads TGTGCCAGCAGACAGGGTCGGGAGCAGTACTTC.

The V gene is TRBV6-1, the J gene TRBJ2-1; TRBD2 agrees at 8 bases. The CDR3 covers 16 residues. Germline V gene lookup returns CDR1 MNHNS and CDR2 SASEGT. Trimming took 3 bases from V and 7 from J; bases not matched to a gene: 11. The CDR3 DNA reads TGTGCCAGCAGTGACCCCGGGGGGGGGGCGCGGAATGAGCAGTTCTTC. It encodes CASSDPGGGARNEQFF.

This clonotype occurred a few times. J is TRBJ1-5 and V is TRBV19, with 8 bases identical to TRBD1. V dropped 6 bases and J dropped 6; count of bases not matched to a gene: 19. The CDR3 loop spans 18 amino acids. Germline loops: CDR1 LNHDA, CDR2 SQIVND (reference sequence). CDR3 nucleotide sequence: TGTGCCAGTAGGAGGTTGGGTTACGACAGGGGAAGGGTTCAGCCCCAGCATTTT. It specifies CASRRLGYDRGRVQPQHF. The whole variable domain, filled in from reference TRBV19 and TRBJ1-5, reads DGGITQSPKYLFRKEGQNVTLSCEQNLNHDAMYWYRQDPGQGLRLIYYSQIVNDFQKGDIAEGYSVSREKKESFPLTVTSAQKNPTAFYLCASRRLGYDRGRVQPQHFGDGTRLSIL.